The next 18 T cell receptor beta chains were all read from a single sample in a study of shared T cell receptors in the human thymus. Assay: immunoSEQ multiplex PCR; the TCRdb copy retains only in-frame clones and omits some. Among 630,000 or so clones, more than 70% were seen once, and the ten largest hold roughly 0.0086%. This sample also belongs to another study, concerning human thymus T cells.

Sequenced sample: thymocytes. These receptors were collected from a boy younger than two with a congenital heart defect.

This clone was seen a few times. The chain recombines TRBV4-3 with TRBJ1-5, with D perhaps matching TRBD1 (5 bases). The V end was cut by 0 bases, the J end by 7 bases, with 16 bases between. The CDR3 is 16 residues long. Looked up from germline, CDR1 is LGHNA and CDR2 is YSLEER. CDR3 residues: CASSQDRAGKKQPQHF. CDR3 in DNA: TGCGCCAGCAGCCAAGATAGGGCAGGGAAAAAGCAGCCCCAGCATTTT.

Here the CDR3 DNA reads TGTGCCAGCAGCCAACTAGCGGGACACCAAGAGACCCAGTACTTC. Protein sequence: CASSQLAGHQETQYF. The V gene is TRBV14, the J gene TRBJ2-5, with 9 bases identical to TRBD2. The CDR3 sequence is 15 residues long. V shed 2 bases, J shed 0 bases, and the junction held 1 base outside the gene matches. Germline CDR1 is SGHDN and CDR2 is FVKESK.

The chain combines TRBV27 with TRBJ2-1; 11 bases fit TRBD2. This CDR3 is built from 15 residues. The germline gives CDR1 MNHEY, CDR2 SMNVEV (reference sequence). J gave up 3 bases and V 5 bases, and 3 bases lay outside the gene matches. The CDR3 loop reads CASSPSGRIYNEQFF. In nucleotides, the CDR3 is TGTGCCAGCAGTCCTAGCGGGAGGATCTACAATGAGCAGTTCTTC.

V and J are TRBV5-6 and TRBJ2-5, with D possibly matching TRBD1 (6 bases). The germline V and J ends were trimmed by 4 bases and 1 base, with 14 bases remaining between them. CDR1 and CDR2 (germline): SGHDT, YYEEEE. The CDR3 length is 15 residues. In nucleotides, the CDR3 is TGTGCCAGCAGCAAGGACAGCATACTCCAAGAGACCCAGTACTTC. Encoded protein: CASSKDSILQETQYF.

The CDR3 loop is CASSRQGLETQYF. CDR3 in DNA: TGTGCCAGCAGCCGACAGGGGTTGGAGACCCAGTACTTC. The rearrangement joins TRBV5-4 to TRBJ2-5, with TRBD1 matching over 8 bases. Germline CDR1 reads SGHNT; CDR2 reads YYREEE (reference sequence). V lost 4 bases, J lost 5 bases, and 4 bases stayed unmatched. This CDR3 contains 13 residues. The whole variable domain, filled in from reference TRBV5-4 and TRBJ2-5, reads ETGVTQSPTHLIKTRGQQVTLRCSSQSGHNTVSWYQQALGQGPQFIFQYYREEENGRGNFPPRFSGLQFPNYSSELNVNALELDDSALYLCASSRQGLETQYFGPGTRLLVL.

The chain has TRBV7-9 and TRBJ1-3; no clear D. Germline CDR1 and CDR2: SEHNR and FQNEAQ (reference sequence). There are 13 residues in the CDR3. Trimming shortened V by 5 bases and J by 0 bases, and 5 bases separated the two germline ends. CDR3 bases: TGTGCCAGCAGCGGACTCTCTGGAAACACCATATATTTT. This gives the protein CASSGLSGNTIYF.

The chain recombines TRBV11-2 with TRBJ2-1; 7 bases map to TRBD2. Looked up from germline, CDR1 is SGHAT and CDR2 is FQNNGV. The ends lost 10 bases at V and 4 bases at J; junction bases unmatched: 13. The CDR3 runs to 15 residues. The CDR3 DNA sequence: TGTGCCACCAGGACTAGGATGGTTTCATACAATGAGCAGTTCTTC. Residues: CATRTRMVSYNEQFF.

The chain recombines TRBV7-9 with TRBJ1-4; TRBD1 might be the D (6 bases). The CDR3 covers 12 residues. The germline CDR1 and CDR2 sequences are SEHNR and FQNEAQ (reference sequence). V lost 11 bases, J lost 9 bases, and 16 bases lay in between. This CDR3 is CAGGGSGKKLFF. Written as DNA, the CDR3 is TGTGCCGGGGGGGGCTCAGGGAAAAAACTGTTTTTT. The entire variable domain, with the rest obtained from reference TRBV7-9 and TRBJ1-4, is as follows: DTGVSQNPRHKITKRGQNVTFRCDPISEHNRLYWYRQTLGQGPEFLTYFQNEAQLEKSRLLSDRFSAERPKGSFSTLEIQRTEQGDSAMYLCAGGGSGKKLFFGSGTQLSVL.

This rearrangement joins TRBV6-1 to TRBJ1-5; D might be TRBD1 (5 bases). Germline CDR1 is MNHNS and CDR2 is SASEGT. V shed 5 bases and J shed 1 base, with 6 bases lying between them. There are 13 residues in the CDR3. In DNA, the CDR3 is TGTGCCAGCAGTCACAGGAGCAATCAGCCCCAGCATTTT. It codes for CASSHRSNQPQHF.

The gene calls are TRBV4-1 and TRBJ2-1, with D unresolved. CDR1 and CDR2 (germline): MGHRA, YSYEKL. The CDR3 consists of 16 residues. The V gene lost 0 bases and the J gene lost 4 bases, with 13 bases spanning the gap. The CDR3 sequence: CASSQELQNRYNEQFF. CDR3 DNA sequence: TGCGCCAGCAGCCAAGAGCTACAGAACCGATACAATGAGCAGTTCTTC.

This CDR3 reads CASSQEGSRETQYF. For the CDR3, the DNA is TGCGCCAGCAGCCAAGAGGGGAGTAGGGAGACCCAGTACTTC. The V and J genes are TRBV4-3 and TRBJ2-5; a possible D gene is TRBD2 (5 bases). The CDR3 covers 14 residues. V lost 0 bases to trimming and J lost 5 bases, with 10 bases between them. Germline lookup yields CDR1 LGHNA and CDR2 YSLEER.

The rearrangement joins TRBV27 to TRBJ2-3, with 12 bases identical to TRBD2. This CDR3 is built from 13 residues. The germline V gene encodes CDR1 MNHEY and CDR2 SMNVEV (reference sequence). The chain's CDR3 is CPPLAGGPDTQYF. The CDR3 DNA is TGTCCTCCGCTAGCGGGGGGGCCCGATACGCAGTATTTT.

The chain recombines TRBV5-4 with TRBJ1-2; 8 nucleotides align to TRBD1. CDR3 length: 16 residues. Germline-derived CDR1 and CDR2 are SGHNT and YYREEE (reference sequence). V shed 0 bases, J shed 4 bases, and the junction held 8 bases outside the gene matches. This chain's CDR3 is CASSLGRQGPLYGYTF. CDR3 nucleotide sequence: TGTGCCAGCAGCTTGGGGAGACAGGGGCCTCTCTATGGCTACACCTTC.

This clone was observed a handful of times. The gene calls are TRBV15 and TRBJ2-7; TRBD1 is a possible D gene (5 bases). V shed 1 base and J shed 5 bases, with 9 bases lying between them. The CDR3 is made up of 13 amino acids. Per germline, CDR1 LNHNV and CDR2 YYDKDF (reference sequence). In nucleotides, the CDR3 is TGTGCCACCAGCAGAGGCGTCAGGGACGAGCAGTACTTC. It translates to CATSRGVRDEQYF.

The CDR3 coding sequence is TGTGCTAGTGGTTTGGGGGGACAGGGGACGCGCAGGGATGGCTACACCTTC. Amino acids: CASGLGGQGTRRDGYTF. V usage is TRBV12-5 and J usage is TRBJ1-2; 10 bases line up with TRBD1. Trimming removed 1 base from V and 6 bases from J; junction bases left unmatched: 11. Germline-derived CDR1 and CDR2 are LGHNT and FRNRAP. CDR3 length: 17 amino acids.

This clone was counted only a few times. This chain connects TRBV28 to TRBJ1-4; 8 nucleotides line up with TRBD1. The CDR3 sequence is 18 residues long. Germline CDR1 reads MDHEN; CDR2 reads SYDVKM. V lost 2 bases, J lost 7 bases, and 15 bases stayed unmatched. In nucleotides, the CDR3 is TGTGCCAGCAGTTTAAGGGTGGTGGACAGGGTGTTTGGTGAAAAACTGTTTTTT. Its translation: CASSLRVVDRVFGEKLFF.

This clone was recorded once. The CDR3 region is CATSDSYNEQFF. CDR3 nucleotides: TGCGCCACCTCGGACAGCTACAATGAGCAGTTCTTC. The chain has TRBV10-2 and TRBJ2-1; possible D gene TRBD1, 6 bases. Trimming shortened V by 10 bases and J by 3 bases, and 10 bases separated the two germline ends. This CDR3 contains 12 residues. Germline V gene data show CDR1 as WSHSY and CDR2 as SAAADI.

This chain connects TRBV7-2 to TRBJ2-5; TRBD1 matches 11 bases. The germline CDR1 and CDR2 sequences are SGHTA and FQGNSA. The CDR3 length is 19 residues. Trimming removed 5 bases from V and 0 bases from J; junction bases left unmatched: 14. This CDR3 is CASSHQGSGTGGYQETQYF. CDR3 nucleotides: TGTGCCAGCAGCCATCAGGGGTCGGGGACAGGGGGTTACCAAGAGACCCAGTACTTC.